Described below is a single T cell receptor beta chain sequence and its context. This record comes from a study of blood T cell repertoires in COVID-19. Study as a whole: The analysed material was cDNA or gDNA that came from T cells, B-cell-depleted T cells, or PBMCs.

The protocol was immunoSEQ multiplex PCR, while the TCRdb copy is restricted to in-frame clones and leaves out a portion. Among over 90,000 clones, less than 90% were seen once, and the ten largest hold roughly 6.2%. The germline CDR1 and CDR2 sequences are MNHEY and SVGAGI. The ends were cut back, 0 bases at V and 9 bases at J, with 9 bases in the middle. The CDR3 has 13 residues. This sequence originates from a human donor in a cohort sampled during active COVID-19. This sequence joins TRBV6-5 and TRBJ2-1; D may be TRBD2 (5 bases). The material sequenced was peripheral blood. DNA for the CDR3: TGTGCCAGCAGTTACTCCCGAGGGCCTGAGCAGTTCTTC. Translation gives CASSYSRGPEQFF.